This TCR beta chain was retrieved from a study of Ad26.COV2.S vaccination and SARS-CoV-2 variants (dated by TCRdb to about 2021). A note on the overall study: Vaccine-arm donors came from COV1001, a multicentre, randomized, double-blind, placebo-controlled phase I-IIa trial of Ad26.COV2.S in healthy adults. Ad26.COV2.S was administered intramuscularly at 5 x 10^10 or 1 x 10^11 viral particles, either as a single shot or as two shots given 56 days apart. The specificity and breadth of SARS-CoV-2-reactive T cell receptors after Ad26.COV2.S vaccination were assessed by TCRbeta repertoire sequencing. A total of around 32 samples were included in the TCR-sequenced set, comprising approximately 20 Ad26.COV2.S vaccine recipients, 5 placebo recipients and 8 SARS-CoV-2 convalescent individuals. Trial participants were randomized into five groups of five, in which low-dose or high-dose Ad26.COV2.S was given once or twice, or placebo was given on both occasions. Investigators did not know the trial group allocation while performing experiments and assessing outcomes. Study-wide conclusions, independent of this receptor: The authors noted that total T cell responses may have been underestimated by the TCR breadth and depth analyses. The study was not powered to compare responses between vaccine doses or regimens. After vaccination, substantial breadth of spike-specific CD8+ and CD4+ T cell responses was reported. Spike-specific TCR breadth was higher in Ad26.COV2.S recipients than in placebo recipients (P = 0.0014). Vaccine and placebo recipients had comparable non-spike TCR breadth, which fits with the vaccine containing only spike.

The immunoSEQ Assay was used to sequence TCRbeta CDR3 regions. After extraction, genomic DNA underwent amplification by bias-controlled multiplex PCR, followed by high-throughput sequencing. Per the source publication's procedure: To quantify the absolute abundance of every unique TCRbeta CDR3 region, sequences were collapsed and filtered. Usable DNA was measured by amplifying reference genes present in all nucleated cells, and TCRbeta template counts were normalized to that usable DNA to estimate T cell fraction. Repertoire TCRs were annotated as SARS-CoV-2-specific when V gene, CDR3 amino acid sequence and J gene were exactly matched to a known reactive TCR set. The reference SARS-CoV-2 TCR set was derived from MIRA and filtered for enrichment in COVID-19-positive ImmuneCODE repertoires, a step that removed public or cross-reactive TCRs. Using the MIRA antigens, annotated TCRs were further analysed by specific ORF or by position within an ORF. Depth was the summed frequency of annotated unique rearrangements, while breadth was defined as annotated unique rearrangements over total unique productive rearrangements. Group comparisons of TCR breadth used two-sided Wilcoxon rank-sum tests. This is the immuneACCESS table as TCRdb keeps it, with only in-frame sequences that have V and J called. A part of the clones is gone; compared with another copy, unresolved V genes explain less than half, and the rest is unexplained. V and J calls and clone size come straight from that table; D and trimming were deduced from the DNA. This sample gives about 350,000 clones in total; more than 85% of them show up just once. Approximately 5% of the sample is taken by the ten largest.

V loses 4 bases, J loses 4 bases, and the germline ends lie 9 bases apart. Inclusive of the bounding cysteine and phenylalanine, the CDR3 is 12 residues long. CDR3 DNA is the only sequence kept; it has 36 bases, read in frame from the first base. A note on this clone: Its antigen is currently not known. No base quality values were provided; no much bigger clone lies one nucleotide off.

The treatment or condition label corresponds to: approximately 18 received Ad26.COV2.S at low or high dose, single or two shots; roughly 5 received placebo; per-sample allocation not given. For vaccine and placebo recipients, repertoires were sequenced using samples collected on day 63 after the first injection. Cohort 1b enrolled around 23 adults aged 18-55 years at a single site in Boston, USA, between 29 July and 7 August 2020. Ad26.COV2.S consisted of a replication-incompetent adenovirus type 26 vector by which a prefusion-stabilized SARS-CoV-2 spike protein from the original Wuhan strain was expressed.

The sequenced sample was peripheral blood, obtained in a trial of Ad26.COV2.S vaccine versus placebo. This receptor was identified in a person aged 18-60 years who received the Ad26.COV2.S COVID-19 vaccine or a placebo. The rearranged chain carries TRBV5-3 and TRBJ2-7; TRBD2 is perhaps the D gene, given 5 matching bases. TRBV5-3 is treated as an ORF (open reading frame) with a function not yet certain. The nucleotide sequence reads as follows: TGTGCCAGAAGCCAGGAGGCTTACGAGCAGTACTTC. This codes for CARSQEAYEQYF.